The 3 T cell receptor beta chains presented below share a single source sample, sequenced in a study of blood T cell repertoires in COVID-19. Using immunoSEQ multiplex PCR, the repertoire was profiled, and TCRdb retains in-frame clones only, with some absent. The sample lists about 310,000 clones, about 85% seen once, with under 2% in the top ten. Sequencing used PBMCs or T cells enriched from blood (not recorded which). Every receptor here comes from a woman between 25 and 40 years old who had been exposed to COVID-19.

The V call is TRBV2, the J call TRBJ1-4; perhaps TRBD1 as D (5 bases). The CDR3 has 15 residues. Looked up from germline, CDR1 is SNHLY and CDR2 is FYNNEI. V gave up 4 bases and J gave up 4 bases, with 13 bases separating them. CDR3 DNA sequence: TGTGCCAGCAGTGGGGCCGGACACATTAATGAAAAACTGTTTTTT. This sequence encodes CASSGAGHINEKLFF.

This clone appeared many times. CDR3 sequence: CASSDSTQETQYF. The CDR3 coding sequence is TGCGCCAGCAGTGACTCGACTCAAGAGACCCAGTACTTC. The chain is built from TRBV10-1 and TRBJ2-5; D is uncertain. Trimming left V 3 bases short and J 2 bases short, with 7 bases between. There are 13 residues in the CDR3. In germline, CDR1 is WNHNN, CDR2 SYGVQD (reference sequence).

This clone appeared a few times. The DNA for the CDR3 is TGTGCCAGCAGCGTACAGGAGAACACTGAAGCTTTCTTT. Its translation: CASSVQENTEAFF. The chain recombines TRBV14 with TRBJ1-1; D possibly corresponds to TRBD1 (5 bases). Trimming removed 5 bases at V and 1 base at J, with 8 bases between. The CDR3 runs 13 residues. In germline, CDR1 is SGHDN, CDR2 FVKESK.